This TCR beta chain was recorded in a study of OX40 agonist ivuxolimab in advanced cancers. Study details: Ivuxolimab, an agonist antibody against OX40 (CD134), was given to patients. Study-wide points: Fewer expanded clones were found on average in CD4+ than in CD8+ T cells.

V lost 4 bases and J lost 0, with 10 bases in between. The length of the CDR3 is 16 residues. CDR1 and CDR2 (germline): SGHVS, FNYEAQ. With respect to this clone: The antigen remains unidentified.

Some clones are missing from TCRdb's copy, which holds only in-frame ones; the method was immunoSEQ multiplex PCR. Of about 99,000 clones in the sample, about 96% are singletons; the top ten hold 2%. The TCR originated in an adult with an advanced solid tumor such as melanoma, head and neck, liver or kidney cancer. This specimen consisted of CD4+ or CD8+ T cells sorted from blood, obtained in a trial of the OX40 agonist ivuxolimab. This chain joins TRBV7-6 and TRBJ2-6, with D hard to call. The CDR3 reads CASSSTLSSGANVLTF. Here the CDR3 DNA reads TGTGCCAGCAGCTCTACCTTGAGCTCTGGGGCCAACGTCCTGACTTTC.